The entry below gives a single T cell receptor (beta chain) sequence along with its context. Germline V gene sequence: CDR1 MNHNS, CDR2 SASEGT. The CDR3 extends over 15 amino acids. The sample belongs to a study of T cells expressing NK-cell markers. On the study more broadly: Sequencing of TCR beta repertoires drew on sorted CD3+CD56+NKG2C+, CD3+CD56+NKG2C- and CD3+CD56-NKG2C+ T cells.

TCRdb re-called the 5' RACE reads, yielding one record per CDR3 amino acid sequence without DNA. Its table lists 350,000 to 500,000 distinct CDR3 sequences. This sequence originates from a woman aged 18 to 69 in good health. The chain couples TRBV6-1 to TRBJ2-7; TCRdb outputs TRBD2, but without DNA this stays unchecked. The sample taken for sequencing was blood T cells: a sorted CD56 or NKG2C T cell subset, CD4+ or CD8+ T cells, or bulk PBMC T cells (not recorded which). The CDR3 spells CASSTSLSTSYEQYF.